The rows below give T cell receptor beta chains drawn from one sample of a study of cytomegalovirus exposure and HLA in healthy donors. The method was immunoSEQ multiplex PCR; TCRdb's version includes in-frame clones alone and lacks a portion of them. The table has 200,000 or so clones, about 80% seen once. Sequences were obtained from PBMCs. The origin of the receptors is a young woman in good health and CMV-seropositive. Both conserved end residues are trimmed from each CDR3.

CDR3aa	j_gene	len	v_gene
AWSEGRWPEAF	TRBJ1-1	11	TRBV30
ASTREGTGNTEAF	TRBJ1-1	13	TRBV2
ASSSMRDRGGQETQY	TRBJ2-5	15	TRBV5-4
ASSFWGWGRDTEAF	TRBJ1-1	14	TRBV5-4
ASSKFGRQERGTGELF	TRBJ2-2	16	TRBV21-1
ASSLPSRGPTDTQY	TRBJ2-3	14	TRBV13
ASSHSLAGGPVGELF	TRBJ2-2	15	TRBV4-1
ASSLGRGSPLH	TRBJ1-6	11	TRBV7-2
ASSLVGTSGKPYNEQF	TRBJ2-1	16	TRBV5-1
ASSWDRDAHGYT	TRBJ1-2	12	TRBV5-4
ASSYLEGANTEAF	TRBJ1-1	13	TRBV28
ASSSIPRHSNTEAF	TRBJ1-1	14	TRBV7-9
ASRRTGAFTDTQY	TRBJ2-3	13	TRBV6-4
AGLRSSGNTIY	TRBJ1-3	11	TRBV2
ASHKSGTGKETQY	TRBJ2-5	13	TRBV28
ASRGQLNTEAF	TRBJ1-1	11	TRBV7-9
ASSLDISYEQY	TRBJ2-7	11	TRBV5-1
AGGQGASTDTQY	TRBJ2-3	12	TRBV6-5
ASSEFQGWGVETQY	TRBJ2-5	14	TRBV2
ASSTDYQETQY	TRBJ2-5	11	TRBV4-1
ASSWPPGIRADTQY	TRBJ2-3	14	TRBV7-8
ASSSGTTADTQY	TRBJ2-3	12	TRBV5-4
ASSERQGGSEKLF	TRBJ1-4	13	TRBV6-1
ASSQDRESVYT	TRBJ1-2	11	TRBV9
ASSVATGPPYGYT	TRBJ1-2	13	TRBV9